This TCR beta chain was sequenced during a study of CD8 T cells in ankylosing spondylitis (dated by TCRdb to about 2017). For the wider study: To find TCR variants linked to disease, the study profiled T cell receptor beta repertoires in ankylosing spondylitis patients and healthy donors. In total, the full study cohort was made up of 85 to 140 healthy donors and more than 20 ankylosing spondylitis patients. Peripheral blood samples were taken, and synovial fluid was additionally collected from ankylosing spondylitis patients.

This clonotype was counted at least ten times. There is no known antigen for this receptor. The germline gene is not matched at one end of the junction; a read error may be the cause. Sequencer: Illumina HiSeq 2500. TCR beta libraries were prepared by quantitative 5'-RACE with molecular barcodes. Per the original workflow: A new computational method based on a probabilistic model of VDJ rearrangement was used to identify disease-linked TCR variants. TCRdb took the public reads, trimmed them with fastp at Q25, ran MiXCR for clone calling and kept in-frame beta chains. Rows matching on CDR3 protein sequence are summarized as one entry with the most common DNA and genes. The V and J calls here are based on TCRdb, not the publication. This sample holds about 130,000 distinct CDR3 sequences; about 6.7% were observed only once. The top ten clones comprise around an eighth of the sample. Sequences SSHAT (CDR1) and FNYEAQ (CDR2) are obtained from the germline V gene (reference sequence). The CDR3 numbers 15 residues from cysteine through phenylalanine. The only DNA kept is the CDR3, 45 bases in frame from the first base.

General study outcomes and caveats: The disease-linked clones had a CD8+ phenotype and were found at relatively low frequencies in peripheral blood. According to the report, matched synovial fluid samples from ankylosing spondylitis patients were significantly enriched for the disease-linked clones. Blood from ankylosing spondylitis patients appeared to be characterized by a TCR beta motif made up of eight highly homologous amino acid variants. Some TCR beta motif variants had previously been reported in synovial fluid and blood of reactive arthritis patients, which suggested common disease-initiation mechanisms.

The receptor was isolated from a female donor with ankylosing spondylitis or in good health (not recorded which). Source material: blood, either unsorted or a sorted T cell fraction (not recorded which). The V gene is TRBV7-7 and the J gene is TRBJ2-1; a tentative D match to TRBD1 spans 5 bases. The sequenced DNA: TGTGCTAGCAGCTCCGACAGCTTGGGCTACAATGAGCAGTTCTTC. Translated, this gives CASSSDSLGYNEQFF.